Below are 7 T cell receptor beta chains sequenced from a single sample in a study of spatial heterogeneity in lung cancer. Time point in this sample: blood at routine non-recurrence follow-up after resection. Using its own MiXCR run on the 5' RACE reads, TCRdb lists one record per CDR3 protein. The sample contains 110,000 or so distinct CDR3 sequences, 10% to 11% of which appear only once. Source: PBMCs, taken at follow-up. These receptors were collected from a female donor with early-stage non-small cell lung cancer.

This sequence joins TRBV7-8 and TRBJ2-7, with TRBD2 matching 9 bases. In germline, CDR1 is SGHVS, CDR2 FQNEAQ. Trimming cost V 5 bases and J 3 bases; bases outside gene matches: 8. The CDR3 extends over 15 amino acids. This CDR3 is CASSHGAGGNYEQYV. CDR3 coding DNA: TGTGCCAGCAGCCACGGAGCGGGAGGAAACTACGAGCAGTACGTC.

This clonotype was counted ten times or more. The chain is built from TRBV24-1 and TRBJ2-7, with 8 bases that match TRBD1. CDR3 length equals 17 residues. V was pared by 2 bases and J by 6 bases, with 14 bases of the junction left unmatched. Germline V gene data show CDR1 as KGHDR and CDR2 as SFDVKD. The chain's CDR3 is CATSDSSSLVDRAEQYF. For the CDR3, the DNA is TGTGCCACCAGTGATTCCTCGTCTCTGGTGGACAGGGCCGAGCAGTACTTC.

The chain combines TRBV5-1 with TRBJ2-2; maybe TRBD1 (6 bases). The CDR3 has 15 residues. V was clipped by 1 base and J by 2 bases, with 9 bases between them. CDR1 is SGHRS, CDR2 YFSETQ, per germline. The CDR3 region is CASSLPGGNTGELFF. The CDR3 nucleotides are TGCGCCAGCAGCTTGCCTGGGGGCAACACCGGGGAGCTGTTTTTT.

The chain combines TRBV7-2 with TRBJ2-1; TRBD2 matches at 13 bases. J gave up 8 bases and V 1 base, and 5 bases lay outside the gene matches. From germline, CDR1 is SGHTA and CDR2 FQGNSA. The CDR3 contains 16 residues. For the CDR3, the DNA is TGTGCCAGCAGCTTAGTCACTAGCGGGAGGGCCTATGAGCAGTTCTTC. It is translated as CASSLVTSGRAYEQFF.

In this sample, this clonotype turned up many times. The chain joins TRBV27 to TRBJ1-1, with TRBD1 matching 7 bases. This CDR3 contains 13 residues. With V trimmed by 7 bases and J by 6 bases, 8 bases remained unmatched. The V gene's germline CDR1 is MNHEY and CDR2 SMNVEV (reference sequence). CDR3 sequence: CASTQRQGPEAFF. CDR3 DNA: TGTGCCAGCACACAACGACAGGGTCCTGAAGCTTTCTTT.

This chain joins TRBV6-5 and TRBJ1-2; 8 nucleotides match TRBD1. Trimming took 5 bases from V and 8 from J; bases not matched to a gene: 4. The germline CDR1 and CDR2 sequences are MNHEY and SVGAGI. The CDR3 has 12 amino acids. CDR3 in amino acids: CASSQGARGYTF. The DNA of the CDR3 is TGTGCCAGCAGTCAGGGGGCGAGGGGCTACACCTTC.

This clonotype was observed a handful of times. This CDR3 is CASSFEFSGRGNEQFF. CDR3 in DNA: TGTGCCAGCAGCTTTGAATTTAGCGGGAGGGGCAATGAGCAGTTCTTC. The chain joins TRBV7-4 to TRBJ2-1, with 11 positions matching TRBD2. This CDR3 contains 16 residues. Germline V CDR1 and CDR2: SGHVT, SQSDAQ. V trimming: 3 bases; J trimming: 6 bases; junction bases outside the gene matches: 7.